This T cell receptor beta chain derives from a study of blood T cell repertoires in COVID-19. Per germline, CDR1 KGHDR and CDR2 SFDVKD. J was trimmed by 3 bases and V by 4 bases; bases with no gene match: 9. The CDR3 is made up of 16 amino acids. The assay was immunoSEQ multiplex PCR, and TCRdb's table has in-frame clones only and misses some. Of tens of thousands of clones listed, about four fifths were seen once; the top ten hold approximately 10%. This receptor was identified in a man older than 75 with COVID-19, enrolled during active disease. The sequenced sample was peripheral blood. The rearrangement joins TRBV24-1 to TRBJ2-3; 7 nucleotides line up with TRBD2. CDR3 in DNA: TGTGCCACCAGTGACACGACCGCTAGCGGAACAGATACGCAGTATTTT. Encoded protein: CATSDTTASGTDTQYF.